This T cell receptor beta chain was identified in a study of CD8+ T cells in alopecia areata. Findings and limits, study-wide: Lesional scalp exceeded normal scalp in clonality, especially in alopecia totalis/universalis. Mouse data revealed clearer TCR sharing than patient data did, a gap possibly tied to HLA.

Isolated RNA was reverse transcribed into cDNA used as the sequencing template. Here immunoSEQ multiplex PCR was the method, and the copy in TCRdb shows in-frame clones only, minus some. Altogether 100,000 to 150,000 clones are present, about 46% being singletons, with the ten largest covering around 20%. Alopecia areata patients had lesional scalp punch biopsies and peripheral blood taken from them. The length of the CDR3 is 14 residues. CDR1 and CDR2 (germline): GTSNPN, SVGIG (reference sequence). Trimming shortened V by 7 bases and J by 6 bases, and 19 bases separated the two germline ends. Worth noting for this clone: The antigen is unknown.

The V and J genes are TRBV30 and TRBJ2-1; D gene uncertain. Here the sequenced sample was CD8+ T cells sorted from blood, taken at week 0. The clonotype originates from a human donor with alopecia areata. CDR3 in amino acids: CAYTSPWVFNEQFF. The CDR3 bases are TGTGCCTATACCTCACCGTGGGTATTCAATGAGCAGTTCTTC.